The 19 T cell receptor beta chains given below trace back to one sample, sequenced in a study of technical replicates of blood from several donors. Data came from immunoSEQ multiplex PCR; TCRdb stores just in-frame clones and leaves some out. The sample lists 70,000 to 85,000 clones; around 92% were seen once. Source material: T cells isolated from PBMCs. The receptors were sampled from a human donor in good health.

This chain joins TRBV10-1 and TRBJ2-3, with 9 bases lining up with TRBD2. Germline V gene data show CDR1 as WNHNN and CDR2 as SYGVQD (reference sequence). V dropped 3 bases and J dropped 0; count of bases not matched to a gene: 1. The CDR3 runs to 15 residues. The DNA for the CDR3 is TGCGCCAGCAGTGATACTAGCGGGAGCACAGATACGCAGTATTTT. It is translated as CASSDTSGSTDTQYF.

The genes are TRBV28 and TRBJ2-2, with TRBD2 matching 9 bases. The CDR3 has 15 residues. The V gene's germline CDR1 is MDHEN and CDR2 SYDVKM. V gave up 7 bases and J gave up 1 base; unmatched junction bases: 4. CDR3 loop: CASTRLAENTGELFF. The CDR3 coding sequence is TGTGCCAGCACGAGACTAGCGGAGAACACCGGGGAGCTGTTTTTT.

The J gene is TRBJ1-5, the V gene TRBV10-3; 7 bases align to TRBD1. Germline trimming cut 2 bases from V and 7 bases from J; bases unmatched to any gene: 8. Germline values: CDR1 ENHRY, CDR2 SYGVKD. The CDR3 length is 15 residues. The CDR3 sequence is CAISEPPTGSQPQHF. The DNA of the CDR3 is TGTGCCATCAGTGAGCCCCCGACAGGGTCACAGCCCCAGCATTTT.

The V and J genes are TRBV9 and TRBJ2-2; 7 bases are a match to TRBD2. V was clipped by 7 bases and J by 5 bases; unmatched bases: 11. Per the germline V gene, CDR1 is SGDLS and CDR2 is YYNGEE. The CDR3 extends over 15 amino acids. Here the CDR3 DNA reads TGTGCCAGCGCCGGCGGCGGGAGAGTAACCGGGGAGCTGTTTTTT. This encodes CASAGGGRVTGELFF.

The chain carries TRBV6-6 and TRBJ2-7; D not resolved. Trimming took off 8 bases at V and 1 base at J, with 6 bases between the two ends. This CDR3 region has 11 residues. CDR1 MNHNY and CDR2 SVGAGI come from the germline V gene (reference sequence). CDR3 nucleotide sequence: TGTGCCAGCCTCAGGTCCTACGAGCAGTACTTC. It translates to CASLRSYEQYF.

This rearrangement joins TRBV19 to TRBJ1-1; weak D call: TRBD1 (5 bases). Trimming cost V 2 bases and J 1 base, with 8 bases left between them. The length of the CDR3 is 14 residues. Germline V CDR1 and CDR2: LNHDA, SQIVND (reference sequence). CDR3: CASSISGSNTEAFF. As DNA, the CDR3 is TGTGCCAGTAGTATATCAGGGTCGAACACTGAAGCTTTCTTT.

The chain employs TRBV5-1 and TRBJ2-7; 9 nucleotides line up with TRBD1. Germline loops: CDR1 SGHRS, CDR2 YFSETQ. The CDR3 extends over 15 amino acids. The J segment lost 3 bases and the V segment lost 4 bases, leaving 8 bases of the junction unmatched. DNA of the CDR3: TGCGCCAGCAGCAGGGGACAGGGAGACTACTACGAGCAGTACTTC. Protein: CASSRGQGDYYEQYF.

The J gene is TRBJ2-7, the V gene TRBV29-1; TRBD2 agrees at 9 bases. Trimming removed 7 bases from V and 5 bases from J; junction bases left unmatched: 6. The germline CDR1 and CDR2 sequences are SQVTM and ANQGSEA. The CDR3 has 12 amino acids. In nucleotides, the CDR3 is TGCAGCGCCTCTAGCGGGATCAACGAGCAGTACTTC. Protein: CSASSGINEQYF.

This chain connects TRBV2 to TRBJ2-1; 16 bases map to TRBD2. This CDR3 is 17 amino acids long. Germline V gene lookup returns CDR1 SNHLY and CDR2 FYNNEI. Germline trimming cut 8 bases from V and 5 bases from J; bases unmatched to any gene: 9. The CDR3 DNA reads TGTGCCAGCGAGGGGGGACTAGCGGGAGGGCGGAACAATGAGCAGTTCTTC. Its translation: CASEGGLAGGRNNEQFF.

This sequence joins TRBV6-5 and TRBJ1-1; no clear D. CDR1 is MNHEY, CDR2 SVGAGI, per germline. The CDR3 consists of 14 residues. V shed 0 bases and J shed 3 bases, with 8 bases lying between them. CDR3: CASSYSTGYTEAFF. The DNA for the CDR3 is TGTGCCAGCAGTTACTCGACGGGGTACACTGAAGCTTTCTTT.

The V call is TRBV11-2, the J call TRBJ2-1; the D is unclear. The germline V gene encodes CDR1 SGHAT and CDR2 FQNNGV. CDR3 length equals 17 residues. The V end lost 0 bases, the J end lost 0 bases, and 12 bases lay between the germline ends. CDR3 sequence (DNA): TGTGCCAGCAGCTTAGATCGTTGGAGTAGCTCCTACAATGAGCAGTTCTTC. This gives the protein CASSLDRWSSSYNEQFF.

The rearrangement joins TRBV18 to TRBJ1-1, with D possibly matching TRBD1 (6 bases). Germline V CDR1 and CDR2: KGHSH, LQKENI. V was pared by 7 bases and J by 5 bases, with 11 bases between. The CDR3 sequence is 12 residues long. Here the CDR3 reads CASWEGGTEAFF. CDR3 DNA: TGTGCCAGCTGGGAGGGGGGGACTGAAGCTTTCTTT.

J is TRBJ2-3 and V is TRBV2; 10 nucleotides match TRBD2. CDR1 and CDR2 from the germline V gene are SNHLY and FYNNEI. The CDR3 consists of 14 residues. The V and J ends lost 5 bases and 1 base, in that order; junction bases with no gene match: 0. The CDR3 sequence: CASSLAGGTDTQYF. The CDR3 DNA is TGTGCCAGCAGTCTAGCGGGAGGCACAGATACGCAGTATTTT.

This chain links TRBV6-1 with TRBJ1-2; perhaps TRBD1 as D (6 bases). Per germline, CDR1 MNHNS and CDR2 SASEGT. The CDR3 loop spans 14 amino acids. The V end lost 5 bases, the J end lost 8 bases, and 18 bases lay between the germline ends. The CDR3 DNA reads as TGTGCCAGCAGTCGCGAACAGGGCATAGACGGCTACACCTTC. Protein: CASSREQGIDGYTF.

This chain connects TRBV27 to TRBJ2-7; TRBD1 matches 9 bases. Germline CDR1 and CDR2: MNHEY and SMNVEV (reference sequence). This CDR3 has 15 residues. V lost 5 bases, J lost 6 bases, and 11 bases stayed unmatched. Here the CDR3 reads CASSASPGQGVEQYF. The CDR3 DNA is TGTGCCAGCAGTGCTTCCCCGGGACAGGGAGTCGAGCAGTACTTC.

The chain recombines TRBV7-3 with TRBJ1-1; D is undetermined. The CDR3 sequence is 13 residues long. The V end was cut by 5 bases, the J end by 3 bases, with 10 bases between. Germline lookup yields CDR1 SGHTA and CDR2 FQGTGA. The DNA for the CDR3 is TGTGCCAGCAGCGTAAACAGAGACACTGAAGCTTTCTTT. Translation: CASSVNRDTEAFF.

V is TRBV9 and J is TRBJ2-1, with D tentatively TRBD2 (5 bases). CDR3 size: 15 residues. Trimming pared 0 bases from V and 5 bases from J, leaving 12 bases between. Germline lookup yields CDR1 SGDLS and CDR2 YYNGEE. The CDR3: CASSVAGSYHNEQFF. The CDR3, as DNA: TGTGCCAGCAGCGTAGCGGGGAGCTACCACAATGAGCAGTTCTTC.

The J gene is TRBJ2-3, the V gene TRBV9; 7 nucleotides agree with TRBD2. Trimming at V came to 4 bases and at J to 5 bases, leaving 19 bases not matched to a gene. Germline CDR1 SGDLS, CDR2 YYNGEE. This CDR3 is built from 18 residues. CDR3 sequence (DNA): TGTGCCAGCAGCCTCGGGTACGGGGGGAGGGCCTTCGGAGATACGCAGTATTTT. Translation: CASSLGYGGRAFGDTQYF.

This chain connects TRBV28 to TRBJ2-7; D gene unclear. From germline, CDR1 is MDHEN and CDR2 SYDVKM. The CDR3 spans 13 residues. V was cut by 2 bases and J by 3 bases, with 8 bases left in between. The CDR3 sequence is CASSLNIIYEQYF. DNA for the CDR3: TGTGCCAGCAGTTTAAACATAATCTACGAGCAGTACTTC.